The sequence of this TCR beta chain was determined in a study of blood T cell repertoires in COVID-19. About the study: The origin of the acute and convalescent COVID-19 samples was the United States, Italy and Spain. The analysed material was cDNA or gDNA that came from T cells, B-cell-depleted T cells, or PBMCs.

Unmatched junction bases numbered 6, after V lost 5 bases and J lost 4 bases. CDR1 is SGHAT, CDR2 FQNNGV, per germline. The CDR3 sequence is 15 residues long. Only in-frame clones appear in the TCRdb table, and some are missing; sequencing was by immunoSEQ multiplex PCR. The sample shows approximately 150,000 clones, about 88% of them seen only once. The sequenced sample was peripheral blood. This clonotype originated in a woman in her forties or fifties with COVID-19, enrolled during active disease. J is TRBJ2-7 and V is TRBV11-2, with 12 nucleotides matching TRBD2. This CDR3 is CASSGGTSGRYEQYF. The CDR3 nucleotides read TGTGCCAGCAGCGGCGGGACTAGCGGGCGTTACGAGCAGTACTTC.